The clone carrying this T cell receptor beta chain occurred many times. Its matching antigen is unknown. This specimen comes from a study of T cells after yellow fever vaccination. General study results and limits: Most clones from primary vaccination were detected again post-booster (about 96% CD4, about 88% CD8). Abundant clonotypes from the bulk population could have been carried over as contaminants into FACS-sorted repertoires.

The germline gives CDR1 SGHRS, CDR2 YFSETQ. V lost 0 bases and J 0 bases, leaving 6 bases between the germline ends. The CDR3 has 14 amino acids. As TCR cDNA was made by 5'RACE template switching, a universal primer site and UMIs were added. TCRdb re-analysed the 5' RACE reads in MiXCR, keeping a single row per CDR3 protein. The sample carries just under 600,000 distinct CDR3 sequences, roughly 14% recorded once. Here the sequenced sample was PBMCs, taken on the day of the yellow fever booster vaccination. The source of this sequence is a man aged 30-40 years who received the YFV17D yellow fever vaccine. The chain carries TRBV5-1 and TRBJ1-2; D is possibly TRBD1 (5 bases). The DNA of the CDR3 is TGCGCCAGCAGCTTGGCCAGGGCTAACTATGGCTACACCTTC. It translates to CASSLARANYGYTF.